These 15 T cell receptor beta chains were sequenced from one sample in a study of CD8+ T cells in alopecia areata. Reverse transcribed after extraction, RNA yielded cDNA as the sequencing template. Using immunoSEQ multiplex PCR, the repertoire was profiled, and TCRdb retains in-frame clones only, with some absent. The repertoire holds around 120,000 clones, with 50% to 75% as singletons. The treatment: oral pan-JAK inhibitor, 5-10 mg twice daily. The sample in question was CD8+ T cells sorted from blood, obtained at week 4, from a patient treated with tofacitinib. Receptors were obtained from a human donor with alopecia areata.

This clone has a single count. The chain has TRBV29-1 and TRBJ2-5; D unclear. CDR1 and CDR2 from the germline V gene are SQVTM and ANQGSEA. The CDR3 runs 12 residues. V was pared by 5 bases and J by 2 bases, with 9 bases between. CDR3 nucleotides: TGCAGCGTTAACAGCATACAAGAGACCCAGTACTTC. Protein: CSVNSIQETQYF.

CDR3 in DNA: TGTGCCAGCAGTGACGGTGTCAATGAGCAGTTCTTC. This codes for CASSDGVNEQFF. V usage is TRBV6-4 and J usage is TRBJ2-1; no clear D gene. The length of the CDR3 is 12 residues. The germline V and J ends were trimmed by 2 bases and 6 bases, with 5 bases remaining between them. Germline assignment: CDR1 MRHNA and CDR2 SNTAGT.

This clone came up once. The V and J genes are TRBV29-1 and TRBJ1-2, with 8 bases that match TRBD1. The V gene's germline CDR1 is SQVTM and CDR2 ANQGSEA. Trimming removed 6 bases from V and 8 bases from J; junction bases left unmatched: 8. This CDR3 has 12 residues. Written as DNA, the CDR3 is TGCAGCGTCCCGGACAGGGAAGGCGGCTACACCTTC. This encodes CSVPDREGGYTF.

This clone has just a few counts. This chain connects TRBV7-6 to TRBJ1-6, with a tentative D call TRBD1 (5 bases). V lost 0 bases, J lost 5 bases, and 14 bases lay in between. The CDR3 runs 17 residues. CDR1 SGHVS and CDR2 FNYEAQ come from the germline V gene. In DNA form, the CDR3 reads TGTGCCAGCAGCTTAGCCGCAGGGTTAGCTGATAATTCACCCCTCCACTTT. This translates into CASSLAAGLADNSPLHF.

Only a few counts were recorded for this clone. V is TRBV30 and J is TRBJ2-5; 8 nucleotides align to TRBD2. CDR3 size: 14 residues. Germline values: CDR1 GTSNPN, CDR2 SVGIG (reference sequence). After removal of 5 bases from V and 4 bases from J, the junction contained 9 bases not matched to a gene. CDR3: CAWEAGTRIETQYF. CDR3 in DNA: TGTGCCTGGGAAGCCGGGACTAGGATAGAGACCCAGTACTTC.

This clone came up once. CDR3 in DNA: TGTGCCAGCAGCCTTTCAGGGGACAGGGTCTTGGCTTACGAGCAGTACTTC. Translated: CASSLSGDRVLAYEQYF. This sequence joins TRBV13 and TRBJ2-7; 9 bases are shared with TRBD1. V shed 5 bases and J 4 bases; nucleotides not matched to a gene: 15. This CDR3 has 17 residues. Germline V CDR1 and CDR2: PRHDT, FYEKMQ (reference sequence).

This clone was seen just once. The V gene is TRBV30, the J gene TRBJ2-1, with a tentative D call TRBD2 (5 bases). V gave up 3 bases and J gave up 9 bases, with 9 bases separating them. The CDR3 covers 11 residues. In germline, CDR1 is GTSNPN, CDR2 SVGIG (reference sequence). For the CDR3, the DNA is TGTGCCTGGAGGGAGGTAGGTGAGCAGTTCTTC. It specifies CAWREVGEQFF.

This chain uses TRBV5-6 with TRBJ1-2, with D perhaps TRBD1 (5 bases). V shed 4 bases and J shed 2 bases, with 9 bases lying between them. The CDR3 spans 13 residues. Germline V CDR1 and CDR2: SGHDT, YYEEEE. The CDR3 DNA follows: TGTGCCAGCAGCACAGGAGAAAACTATGGCTACACCTTC. Protein sequence: CASSTGENYGYTF.

This clone was counted a few times. Other DNA sequences within the sample encode an identical CDR3. The chain carries TRBV30 and TRBJ1-2; 7 nucleotides align to TRBD1. Germline lookup yields CDR1 GTSNPN and CDR2 SVGIG (reference sequence). The V gene end was trimmed by 1 base and the J gene end by 3 bases; junction bases not matched to a gene: 5. CDR3 length: 14 amino acids. CDR3 residues: CAWSGQGKDYGYTF. CDR3 DNA sequence: TGTGCCTGGAGTGGACAGGGAAAAGACTATGGCTACACCTTC.

The J gene is TRBJ2-1, the V gene TRBV7-9; no firm D call. V dropped 2 bases and J dropped 2 bases, with 4 bases sitting between them. The germline gives CDR1 SEHNR, CDR2 FQNEAQ (reference sequence). The CDR3 is 13 residues long. The CDR3 region is CASSLTPYNEQFF. The CDR3 DNA sequence: TGTGCCAGCAGCTTAACCCCCTACAATGAGCAGTTCTTC. The whole variable domain, filled in from reference TRBV7-9 and TRBJ2-1, reads DTGVSQNPRHKITKRGQNVTFRCDPISEHNRLYWYRQTLGQGPEFLTYFQNEAQLEKSRLLSDRFSAERPKGSFSTLEIQRTEQGDSAMYLCASSLTPYNEQFFGPGTRLTVL.

Only a few counts were recorded for this clone. The chain couples TRBV9 to TRBJ2-7; the match to TRBD1 covers 9 bases. The length of the CDR3 is 15 residues. CDR1 is SGDLS and CDR2 is YYNGEE in the germline V gene. J lost 3 bases, V lost 3 bases, and 7 bases had no gene match. For the CDR3, the DNA is TGTGCCAGCAGCGCCTGGACAGGGGCTAACTACGAGCAGTACTTC. Its protein product is CASSAWTGANYEQYF.

This clone was seen only a few times. The CDR3 here is CASSVGDGPQYEQYF. CDR3 coding DNA: TGTGCCAGCAGCGTAGGGGACGGTCCCCAATACGAGCAGTACTTC. The chain combines TRBV9 with TRBJ2-7; D could derive from TRBD1 or TRBD2 (5 bases each). CDR3 length: 15 amino acids. V lost 0 bases and J 4 bases, leaving 14 bases between the germline ends. Germline values: CDR1 SGDLS, CDR2 YYNGEE.

V is TRBV7-2 and J is TRBJ2-1; possibly TRBD2 for D (7 bases). V lost 7 bases, J lost 1 base, and 20 bases lay in between. Per the germline V gene, CDR1 is SGHTA and CDR2 is FQGNSA. The CDR3 spans 17 residues. CDR3 sequence: CASTLRGGASSYNEQFF. CDR3 in DNA: TGTGCCAGCACCCTACGTGGGGGGGCTTCGTCCTACAATGAGCAGTTCTTC.

This clone was seen only a few times. This CDR3 is also generated by other DNA sequences in the sample. The chain is built from TRBV29-1 and TRBJ2-7; 7 nucleotides line up with TRBD1. The CDR3 sequence is 12 residues long. Germline V gene sequence: CDR1 SQVTM, CDR2 ANQGSEA. The V and J ends lost 3 bases and 3 bases, in that order; junction bases with no gene match: 2. Here the CDR3 DNA reads TGCAGCGTTGAGGCAGGGGGCTACGAGCAGTACTTC. Its protein product is CSVEAGGYEQYF.

The chain joins TRBV29-1 to TRBJ1-2; 12 bases match TRBD1. CDR1 and CDR2 (germline): SQVTM, ANQGSEA. CDR3 length: 16 amino acids. The trim removed 1 base at V and 4 bases at J, leaving 7 bases unmatched. The DNA for the CDR3 is TGCAGCGTTGAAGGCGGGACAGGGGGCGTAAGCTATGGCTACACCTTC. This encodes CSVEGGTGGVSYGYTF. Full variable domain (rest looked up from reference TRBV29-1 and TRBJ1-2): SAVISQKPSRDICQRGTSLTIQCQVDSQVTMMFWYRQQPGQSLTLIATANQGSEATYESGFVIDKFPISRPNLTFSTLTVSNMSPEDSSIYLCSVEGGTGGVSYGYTFGSGTRLTVV.